This T cell receptor (beta chain) was sequenced in a study of shared clonotypes between healthy human individuals. Study-wide background: Plates per donor: three CD4 naive, three CD4 memory, two CD8 naive, one CD8 memory.

The donors, healthy adults who were HIV-negative, had experienced no recent acute infections or vaccinations. V was clipped by 5 bases and J by 12 bases, with 23 bases between them. Looked up from germline, CDR1 is SEHNR and CDR2 is FQNEAQ (reference sequence). This CDR3 contains 15 residues. As processed by the authors: There were no quality scores in the junction-only immunoSEQ sequences, so filtering differed. Using immunoSEQ multiplex PCR, the repertoire was profiled, and TCRdb retains in-frame clones only, with some absent. D and trimming were read from the DNA, whereas the V and J calls and clone size are those reported in that table. The sample carries 650,000 to 800,000 clones, around 70% recorded once.

Sequencing was performed on memory CD4+ T cells sorted from blood. Subset noted: CD45RA-negative fraction. This sequence originates from a woman in her twenties or thirties in good health. The chain combines TRBV7-9 with TRBJ2-1; D unresolved. The chain's CDR3 is CASSPGSVQSDGQFF. The CDR3 DNA reads TGTGCCAGCAGCCCCGGGTCCGTACAAAGCGATGGGCAGTTCTTC.